This is a list of T cell receptor beta chains from one sample in a study of cytomegalovirus exposure and HLA in healthy donors. Only in-frame clones appear in the TCRdb table, and some are missing; sequencing was by immunoSEQ multiplex PCR. The table shows about 160,000 clones, with about 80% occurring only once. Sequencing used PBMCs. All receptors derive from a man in his forties in good health and CMV-seronegative. Each CDR3 is given with its conserved first and last residue. The D gene is left open where the match is weak. Part of the rows lack a size; the others show once, few, many or a class for expanded clones.

>TRBV7-8|TRBD2|TRBJ2-5|.
CASSAGGRSEETQYF
TGTGCCAGCAGCGCAGGCGGGAGGTCCGAGGAGACCCAGTACTTC
>TRBV28|.|TRBJ1-5|.
CASSSGNQPQHF
TGTGCCAGCAGTTCGGGGAATCAGCCCCAGCATTTT
>TRBV5-4|.|TRBJ1-4|.
CASSLGAGAGGEKLFF
TGTGCCAGCAGCTTGGGGGCAGGGGCGGGAGGCGAAAAACTGTTTTTT
>TRBV19|TRBD2|TRBJ2-6|.
CASSEAGGFSGANVLIF
TGTGCCAGTAGTGAAGCGGGAGGCTTCTCTGGGGCCAACGTCCTGATTTTC
>TRBV6-6|TRBD1|TRBJ1-2|.
CASSYSQGAYYGYTF
TGTGCCAGCAGTTACTCCCAGGGGGCGTATTATGGCTACACCTTC
>TRBV4-3|TRBD1|TRBJ2-7|once
CASSRATGGGFYEQYF
TGCGCCAGCAGCCGTGCAACAGGGGGCGGTTTCTACGAGCAGTACTTC
>TRBV5-4|TRBD2|TRBJ2-7|.
CASSFLAGDEQYF
TGTGCCAGCAGCTTCCTAGCGGGGGACGAGCAGTACTTC
>TRBV28|.|TRBJ1-4|.
CATTGRGFPTNEKLFF
TGTGCCACCACGGGCAGGGGTTTTCCAACTAATGAAAAACTGTTTTTT
>TRBV7-9|.|TRBJ2-5|.
CASVNPGSRQETQYF
TGTGCCAGCGTTAATCCGGGGTCGCGGCAAGAGACCCAGTACTTC
>TRBV5-1|TRBD2|TRBJ2-2|.
CASSALTSGRNTGELFF
TGCGCCAGCAGCGCACTCACTAGCGGGAGGAACACCGGGGAGCTGTTTTTT
>TRBV5-7|.|TRBJ1-3|.
CASSLGTDSGNTIYF
TGTGCCAGCAGCTTGGGGACAGACTCTGGAAACACCATATATTTT
>TRBV6-1|TRBD1|TRBJ2-7|.
CASGRTGFNEQYF
TGTGCCAGCGGCAGGACAGGGTTTAACGAGCAGTACTTC
>TRBV5-4|.|TRBJ2-1|few
CASRPVAGSSYNEQFF
TGTGCCAGCAGACCGGTCGCGGGCAGCTCCTACAATGAGCAGTTCTTC
>TRBV10-3|.|TRBJ2-6|.
CATTSRPGANGLTF
TGTGCCACGACCTCTCGGCCTGGGGCCAACGGCCTGACTTTC
>TRBV19|TRBD2|TRBJ2-2|.
CASRRSREGDTGELFF
TGTGCCAGTAGGAGGTCGCGGGAGGGGGACACCGGGGAGCTGTTTTTT
>TRBV19|.|TRBJ2-1|.
CASSISAVGVYEQFF
TGTGCCAGTAGTATTTCGGCGGTCGGGGTTTATGAGCAGTTCTTC
>TRBV5-4|.|TRBJ1-2|once
CASSSLVGGYTF
TGTGCCAGCAGCTCACTAGTGGGGGGCTACACCTTC
>TRBV5-4|TRBD2|TRBJ2-3|.
CASSSPIAGGSTDTQYF
TGTGCCAGCAGCTCCCCTATAGCGGGAGGGAGCACAGATACGCAGTATTTT
>TRBV2|TRBD2|TRBJ2-7|.
CASSPLKGVAGEQYF
TGTGCCAGCAGTCCCTTAAAGGGGGTAGCGGGAGAGCAGTACTTC
>TRBV10-2|.|TRBJ2-2|few
CASSEWATGELFF
TGCGCCAGCAGTGAGTGGGCGACCGGGGAGCTGTTTTTT
>TRBV5-1|TRBD2|TRBJ2-3|.
CASSLRTSEGTQYF
TGCGCCAGCAGCCTGCGGACTAGCGAAGGTACGCAGTATTTT
>TRBV6-1|.|TRBJ2-7|.
CASSSTGAYEQYF
TGTGCCAGCAGCTCGACAGGAGCCTACGAGCAGTACTTC
>TRBV6-5|TRBD1|TRBJ1-2|few
CASSPQGGSYGYTF
TGTGCCAGCAGTCCCCAAGGGGGCAGCTATGGCTACACCTTC
>TRBV6-5|.|TRBJ1-5|few
CASSPLSGSNQPQHF
TGTGCCAGCAGCCCCCTATCGGGGAGCAATCAGCCCCAGCATTTT
>TRBV9|.|TRBJ2-7|.
CASSVDGDTDSYEQYF
TGTGCCAGCAGCGTAGATGGGGACACTGACTCCTACGAGCAGTACTTC
>TRBV18|.|TRBJ2-3|few
CASSPPVRSTDTQYF
TGTGCCAGCTCACCACCCGTACGGAGCACAGATACGCAGTATTTT
>TRBV7-2|.|TRBJ2-7|.
CASSLVRYEQYF
TGTGCCAGCAGCTTAGTCCGCTACGAGCAGTACTTC
>TRBV5-1|TRBD1|TRBJ1-2|.
CASSLNGQGVYGYTF
TGCGCCAGCAGCTTGAATGGGCAGGGGGTGTATGGCTACACCTTC
>TRBV7-6|TRBD2|TRBJ2-2|.
CASSGRVTGELFF
TGTGCCAGCAGCGGGAGGGTCACCGGGGAGCTGTTTTTT
>TRBV6-6|.|TRBJ1-2|.
CASTQPRRGGYGYTF
TGTGCCAGCACCCAGCCCCGAAGGGGGGGCTATGGCTACACCTTC
>TRBV7-9|TRBD2|TRBJ2-7|.
CASSLSGRGLLDYEQYF
TGTGCCAGCAGCTTATCGGGTAGGGGACTACTCGACTACGAGCAGTACTTC
>TRBV10-1|.|TRBJ1-4|.
CASSREEKLFF
TGCGCCAGCAGCCGAGAGGAAAAACTGTTTTTT
>TRBV27|.|TRBJ2-7|.
CASSLKRSSYEQYF
TGTGCCAGCAGTTTAAAAAGGAGCTCCTACGAGCAGTACTTC
>TRBV7-2|.|TRBJ2-1|.
CASSSDRDNEQFF
TGTGCCAGCAGCTCCGACAGAGACAATGAGCAGTTCTTC
>TRBV21-1|.|TRBJ1-3|.
CASSPQGAYTIYF
TGTGCCAGCAGCCCACAGGGGGCCTACACCATATATTTT
>TRBV6-4|.|TRBJ2-2|.
CASSPLAGTANTGELFF
TGTGCCAGCAGTCCACTGGCGGGGACGGCGAACACCGGGGAGCTGTTTTTT
>TRBV28|TRBD2|TRBJ2-7|.
CASSLSLGLAYEQYF
TGTGCCAGCAGTTTATCCTTGGGACTAGCCTACGAGCAGTACTTC
>TRBV2|TRBD2|TRBJ2-1|few
CASSLGLAGGRNEQFF
TGTGCCAGCAGCCTAGGACTAGCGGGAGGAAGGAATGAGCAGTTCTTC
>TRBV5-6|TRBD2|TRBJ2-1|.
CASSPTGTSGRGASKTFF
TGTGCCAGCAGCCCCACCGGGACTAGCGGGAGAGGCGCCTCTAAGACTTTCTTC
>TRBV11-2|TRBD1|TRBJ2-7|.
CASSFPGTGTYEQYF
TGTGCCAGCAGCTTCCCCGGGACAGGGACCTACGAGCAGTACTTC
>TRBV7-2|TRBD1|TRBJ2-3|.
CASSLRGGRSDTQYF
TGTGCCAGCAGCTTAAGAGGGGGCCGTAGCGATACGCAGTATTTT